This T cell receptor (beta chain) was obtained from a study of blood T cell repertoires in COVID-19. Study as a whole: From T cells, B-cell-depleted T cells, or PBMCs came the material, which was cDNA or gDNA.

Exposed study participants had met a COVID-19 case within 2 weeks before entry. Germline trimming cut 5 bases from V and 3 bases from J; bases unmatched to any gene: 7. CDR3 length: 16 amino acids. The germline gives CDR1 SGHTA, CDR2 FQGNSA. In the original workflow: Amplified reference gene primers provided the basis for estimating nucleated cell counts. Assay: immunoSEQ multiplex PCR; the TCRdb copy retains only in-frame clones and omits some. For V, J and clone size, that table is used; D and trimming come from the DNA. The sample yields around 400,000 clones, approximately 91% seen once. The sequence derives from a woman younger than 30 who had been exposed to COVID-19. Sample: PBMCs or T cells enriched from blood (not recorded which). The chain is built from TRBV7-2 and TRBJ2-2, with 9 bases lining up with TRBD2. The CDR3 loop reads CASSKVAGVYTGELFF. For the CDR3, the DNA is TGTGCCAGCAGCAAAGTAGCGGGAGTGTACACCGGGGAGCTGTTTTTT.